Here is one TCR beta chain with its context. The CDR3 has 15 residues. V lost 2 bases to trimming and J lost 2 bases, with 10 bases between them. The germline V gene has CDR1 SGHNT and CDR2 YYREEE (reference sequence). The sample comes from a study of technical replicates of blood from a handful of donors. TCRdb's table, derived via immunoSEQ multiplex PCR, lists solely in-frame clones and lacks some. The sample records tens of thousands of clones, under 97% being singletons. This receptor was identified in a human donor in good health. The source material was T cells isolated from PBMCs. This chain joins TRBV5-4 and TRBJ2-2, with a possible D match to TRBD2 (7 bases). CDR3 DNA: TGTGCCAGCAGCTTCGGGGGGCGCAACACCGGGGAGCTGTTTTTT. Amino acids: CASSFGGRNTGELFF.